The clone carrying this T cell receptor beta chain was counted many times. This entry comes from a study of blood T cell repertoires in COVID-19. The CDR3 is 12 residues long. In germline, CDR1 is MNHEY, CDR2 SVGAGI. The V end was cut by 7 bases, the J end by 5 bases, with 12 bases between. As originally analysed: Estimates of nucleated cell counts were drawn from the amplification of reference gene primers. Profiled with immunoSEQ multiplex PCR; TCRdb holds only in-frame clones, not every one. The V and J calls and the clone size are those of that table, but D and trimming were determined from the DNA. This table holds under 300,000 clones, about 85% found once.

The receptor was derived from a man between 18 and 29 years old with active or convalescent COVID-19. The chain combines TRBV6-5 with TRBJ2-7, with D perhaps matching TRBD2 (5 bases). The specimen was peripheral blood. The CDR3 spells CASTPGYHEQYF. CDR3 coding DNA: TGTGCCAGCACCCCGGGGTATCACGAGCAGTACTTC.